Below, one TCR beta chain is given with its context. Its antigen is still unknown. These data originate in a study of shared clonotypes between healthy human individuals. Study context: Donors, aged 18 to 49, were a couple of women and three men.

The authors distributed each subset's genomic DNA evenly over several immunoSEQ plates. TCRdb's copy holds only in-frame clones and misses some; the assay was immunoSEQ multiplex PCR. The table includes 950,000 to 1,100,000 clones, about 77% detected once. V lost 2 bases, J lost 9 bases, and 9 bases stayed unmatched. The germline V gene encodes CDR1 SGHRS and CDR2 YFSETQ. The CDR3 has 16 residues. Study-wide results and caveats: Blood was the sole source, and tissue repertoires probably differ. Among the subsets, naive ones generally showed larger estimated richness than memory ones.

The chain uses TRBV5-1 and TRBJ2-1, with 12 positions matching TRBD1. This TCR derives from a man aged 18 to 30 in good health. What was sequenced was memory CD4+ T cells sorted from blood. Subset: CD45RA-negative fraction. Written as DNA, the CDR3 is TGCGCCAGCAGCTTACGGACCGGGACAGGGGGCGTTGAGCAGTTCTTC. Translation gives CASSLRTGTGGVEQFF.